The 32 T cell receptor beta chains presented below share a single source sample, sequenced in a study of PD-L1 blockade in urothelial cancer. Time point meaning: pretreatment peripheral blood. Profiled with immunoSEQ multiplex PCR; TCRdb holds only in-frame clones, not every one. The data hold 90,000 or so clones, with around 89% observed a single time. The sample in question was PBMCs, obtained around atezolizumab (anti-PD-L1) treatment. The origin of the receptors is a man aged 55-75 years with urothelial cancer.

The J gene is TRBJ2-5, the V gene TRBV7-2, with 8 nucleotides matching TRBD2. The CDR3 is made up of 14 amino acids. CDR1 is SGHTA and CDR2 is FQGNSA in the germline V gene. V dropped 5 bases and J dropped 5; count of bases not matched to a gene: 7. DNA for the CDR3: TGTGCCAGCAGCCCCGGACTAGCCGGCGAGACCCAGTACTTC. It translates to CASSPGLAGETQYF.

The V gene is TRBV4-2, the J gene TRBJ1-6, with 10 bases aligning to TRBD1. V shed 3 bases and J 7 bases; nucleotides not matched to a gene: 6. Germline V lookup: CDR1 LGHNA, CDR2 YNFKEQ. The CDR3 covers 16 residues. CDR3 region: CASSQTGGARNSPLHF. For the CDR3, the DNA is TGTGCCAGCAGCCAGACAGGGGGCGCGAGGAATTCACCCCTCCACTTT.

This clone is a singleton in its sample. CDR3 sequence (DNA): TGTGCCAGCAGCCGGACTAGCGGGGGGGCCAGGGGAGATACGCAGTATTTT. Its protein is CASSRTSGGARGDTQYF. The chain has TRBV11-3 and TRBJ2-3, with TRBD2 matching 15 bases. Germline CDR1 SGHNT, CDR2 YENEEA. The CDR3 sequence is 17 residues long. The J segment lost 5 bases and the V segment lost 5 bases, leaving 8 bases of the junction unmatched. Full variable domain (outside the CDR3, taken from reference TRBV11-3 and TRBJ2-3): EAGVVQSPRYKIIEKKQPVAFWCNPISGHNTLYWYLQNLGQGPELLIRYENEEAVDDSQLPKDRFSAERLKGVDSTLKIQPAELGDSAVYLCASSRTSGGARGDTQYFGPGTRLTVL.

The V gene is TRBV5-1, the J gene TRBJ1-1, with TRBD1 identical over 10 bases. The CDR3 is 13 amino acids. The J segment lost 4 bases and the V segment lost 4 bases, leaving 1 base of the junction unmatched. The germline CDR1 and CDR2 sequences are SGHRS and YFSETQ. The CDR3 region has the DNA TGCGCCAGCAGCGGGACAGGGGCCACTGAAGCTTTCTTT. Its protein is CASSGTGATEAFF.

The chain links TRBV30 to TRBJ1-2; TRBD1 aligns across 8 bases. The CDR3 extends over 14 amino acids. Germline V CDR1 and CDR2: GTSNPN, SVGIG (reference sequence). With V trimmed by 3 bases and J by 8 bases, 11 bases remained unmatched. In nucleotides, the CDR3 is TGTGCCTGGAGCCCAGGGGGCGTAGTATACGGCTACACCTTC. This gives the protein CAWSPGGVVYGYTF.

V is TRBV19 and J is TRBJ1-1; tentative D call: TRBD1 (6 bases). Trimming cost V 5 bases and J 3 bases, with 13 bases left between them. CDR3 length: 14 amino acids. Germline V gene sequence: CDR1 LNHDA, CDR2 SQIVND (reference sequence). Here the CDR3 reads CASSVRTADTEAFF. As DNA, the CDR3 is TGTGCCAGTAGTGTCCGGACAGCGGACACTGAAGCTTTCTTT.

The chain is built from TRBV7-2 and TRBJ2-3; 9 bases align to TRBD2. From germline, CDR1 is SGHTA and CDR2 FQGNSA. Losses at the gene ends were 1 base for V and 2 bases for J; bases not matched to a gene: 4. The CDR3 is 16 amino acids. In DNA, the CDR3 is TGTGCCAGCAGCTTAGGACTAGCGGAAAACACAGATACGCAGTATTTT. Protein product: CASSLGLAENTDTQYF.

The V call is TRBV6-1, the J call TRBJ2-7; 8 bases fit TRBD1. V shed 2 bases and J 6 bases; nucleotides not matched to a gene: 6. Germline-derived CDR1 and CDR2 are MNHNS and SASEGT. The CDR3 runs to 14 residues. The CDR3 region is CASSENRGYGEQYF. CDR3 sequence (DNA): TGTGCCAGCAGTGAAAACAGGGGGTACGGCGAGCAGTACTTC.

DNA of the CDR3: TGCGCCAGCAGCTTGGTAGCGGTAAGCTCCTACAATGAGCAGTTCTTC. It is translated as CASSLVAVSSYNEQFF. The rearrangement uses TRBV5-1 and TRBJ2-1, with a weak D call TRBD2 (6 bases). This CDR3 has 16 residues. Trimming took off 0 bases at V and 0 bases at J, with 10 bases between the two ends. CDR1 is SGHRS, CDR2 YFSETQ, per germline.

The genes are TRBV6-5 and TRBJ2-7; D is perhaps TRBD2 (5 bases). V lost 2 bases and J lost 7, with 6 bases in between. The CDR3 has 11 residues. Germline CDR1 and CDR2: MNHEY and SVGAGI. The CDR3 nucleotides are TGTGCCAGCAGTTACACGGGGGAGCAGTACTTC. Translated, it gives CASSYTGEQYF.

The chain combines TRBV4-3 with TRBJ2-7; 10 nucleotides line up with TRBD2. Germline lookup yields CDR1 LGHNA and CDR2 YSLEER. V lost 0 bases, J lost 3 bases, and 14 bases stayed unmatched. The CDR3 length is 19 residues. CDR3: CASSQDWTSGELGDYEQYF. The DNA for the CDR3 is TGCGCCAGCAGCCAAGACTGGACTAGCGGCGAGTTGGGGGACTACGAGCAGTACTTC.

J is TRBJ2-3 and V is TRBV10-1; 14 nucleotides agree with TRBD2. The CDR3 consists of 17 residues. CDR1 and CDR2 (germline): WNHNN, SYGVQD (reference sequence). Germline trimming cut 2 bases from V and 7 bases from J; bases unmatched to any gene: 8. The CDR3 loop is CASSEATSGRGGNTQYF. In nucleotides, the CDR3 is TGCGCCAGCAGTGAGGCGACTAGCGGGAGGGGGGGAAATACGCAGTATTTT.

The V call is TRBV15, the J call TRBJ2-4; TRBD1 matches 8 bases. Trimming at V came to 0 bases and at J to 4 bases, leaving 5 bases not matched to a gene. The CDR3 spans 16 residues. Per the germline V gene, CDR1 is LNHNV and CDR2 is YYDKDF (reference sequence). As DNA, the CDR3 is TGTGCCACCAGCAGAGATTCGAGGACAGGGAAAAACATTCAGTACTTC. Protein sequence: CATSRDSRTGKNIQYF.

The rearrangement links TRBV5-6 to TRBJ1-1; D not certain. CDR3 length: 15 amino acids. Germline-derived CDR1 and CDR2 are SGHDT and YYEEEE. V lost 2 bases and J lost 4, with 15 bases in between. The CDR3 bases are TGTGCCAGCAGCTTCATCGGGTCGGGAGGCACTGAAGCTTTCTTT. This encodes CASSFIGSGGTEAFF.

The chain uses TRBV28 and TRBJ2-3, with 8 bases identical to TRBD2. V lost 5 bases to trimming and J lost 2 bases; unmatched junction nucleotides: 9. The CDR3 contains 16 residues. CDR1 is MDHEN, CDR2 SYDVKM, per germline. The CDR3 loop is CASSTPERENTDTQYF. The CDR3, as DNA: TGTGCCAGCAGTACCCCCGAGCGGGAGAACACAGATACGCAGTATTTT.

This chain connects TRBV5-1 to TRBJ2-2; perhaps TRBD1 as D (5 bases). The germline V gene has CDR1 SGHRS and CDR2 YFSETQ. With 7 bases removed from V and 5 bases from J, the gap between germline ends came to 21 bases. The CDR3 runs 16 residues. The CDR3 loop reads CASPQGFGSGTGELFF. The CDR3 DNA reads TGCGCCAGCCCGCAGGGTTTTGGTAGTGGGACCGGGGAGCTGTTTTTT.

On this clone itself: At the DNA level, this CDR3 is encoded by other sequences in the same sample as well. CDR3 DNA: TGTGCCTGGAGTGATAGTAGCAATCAGCCCCAGCATTTT. Translating it yields CAWSDSSNQPQHF. The rearrangement uses TRBV30 and TRBJ1-5; D unclear. Germline values: CDR1 GTSNPN, CDR2 SVGIG (reference sequence). CDR3 length: 13 amino acids. The V end was cut by 1 base, the J end by 0 bases, with 4 bases between.

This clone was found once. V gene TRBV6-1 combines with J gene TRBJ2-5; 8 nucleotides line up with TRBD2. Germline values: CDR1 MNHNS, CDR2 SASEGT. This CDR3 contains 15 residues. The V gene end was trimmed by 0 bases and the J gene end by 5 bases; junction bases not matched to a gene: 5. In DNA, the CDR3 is TGTGCCAGCAGTGAAGCTTCGGGGGGGCGGGAGACCCAGTACTTC. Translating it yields CASSEASGGRETQYF.

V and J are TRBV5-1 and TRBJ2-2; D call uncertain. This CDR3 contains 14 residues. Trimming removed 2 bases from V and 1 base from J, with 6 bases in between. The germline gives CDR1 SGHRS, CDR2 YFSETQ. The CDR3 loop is CASSFFQNTGELFF. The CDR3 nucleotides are TGCGCCAGCAGCTTTTTCCAGAACACCGGGGAGCTGTTTTTT.

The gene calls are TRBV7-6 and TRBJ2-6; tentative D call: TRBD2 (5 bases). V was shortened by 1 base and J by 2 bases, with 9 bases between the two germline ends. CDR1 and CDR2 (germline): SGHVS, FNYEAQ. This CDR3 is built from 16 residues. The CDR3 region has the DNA TGTGCCAGCAGCTTAGGTGTCGGGACTGGGGCCAACGTCCTGACTTTC. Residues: CASSLGVGTGANVLTF.

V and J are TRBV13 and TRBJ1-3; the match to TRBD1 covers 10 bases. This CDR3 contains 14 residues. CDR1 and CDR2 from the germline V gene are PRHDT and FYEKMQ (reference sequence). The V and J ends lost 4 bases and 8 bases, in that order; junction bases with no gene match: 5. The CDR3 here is CASSSRTGGYTIYF. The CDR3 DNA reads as TGTGCCAGCAGCTCTCGGACAGGGGGATACACCATATATTTT.

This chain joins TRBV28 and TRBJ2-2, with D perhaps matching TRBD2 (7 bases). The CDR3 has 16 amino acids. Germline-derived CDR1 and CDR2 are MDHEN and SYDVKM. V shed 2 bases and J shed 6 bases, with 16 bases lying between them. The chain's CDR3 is CASSLRGGPLAGELFF. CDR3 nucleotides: TGTGCCAGCAGTTTAAGGGGGGGGCCGTTGGCCGGGGAGCTGTTTTTT. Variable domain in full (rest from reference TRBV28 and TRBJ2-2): DVKVTQSSRYLVKRTGEKVFLECVQDMDHENMFWYRQDPGLGLRLIYFSYDVKMKEKGDIPEGYSVSREKKERFSLILESASTNQTSMYLCASSLRGGPLAGELFFGEGSRLTVL.

The CDR3 nucleotides read TGTGCCAGCAGGCGAGACTGGGGGGAGGTGGGGACAGATACGCAGTATTTT. Its translation is CASRRDWGEVGTDTQYF. The chain combines TRBV28 with TRBJ2-3; tentative D call: TRBD2 (6 bases). The CDR3 has 17 residues. Germline V gene lookup returns CDR1 MDHEN and CDR2 SYDVKM. Trimming left V 6 bases short and J 3 bases short, with 22 bases between.

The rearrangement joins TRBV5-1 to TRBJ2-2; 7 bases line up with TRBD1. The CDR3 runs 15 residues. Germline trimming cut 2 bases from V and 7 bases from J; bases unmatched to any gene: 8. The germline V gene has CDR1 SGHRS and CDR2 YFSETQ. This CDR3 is CASSLGTVGNGELFF. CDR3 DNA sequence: TGCGCCAGCAGCTTAGGGACAGTGGGGAACGGGGAGCTGTTTTTT.

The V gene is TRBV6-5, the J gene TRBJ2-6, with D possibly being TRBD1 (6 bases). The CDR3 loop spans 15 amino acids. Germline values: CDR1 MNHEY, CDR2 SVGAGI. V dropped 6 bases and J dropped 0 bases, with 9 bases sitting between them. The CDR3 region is CASSKDSSGANVLTF. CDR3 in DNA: TGTGCCAGCAGCAAGGACAGCTCTGGGGCCAACGTCCTGACTTTC.

In DNA form, the CDR3 reads TGTGCCAGCAGCTTAAGAGCCCGGGACAGGGGGTCCAATGAGCAGTTCTTC. Amino acids: CASSLRARDRGSNEQFF. The chain couples TRBV7-3 to TRBJ2-1; TRBD1 agrees at 11 bases. CDR3 length: 17 amino acids. After removal of 1 base from V and 6 bases from J, the junction contained 8 bases not matched to a gene. The germline gives CDR1 SGHTA, CDR2 FQGTGA.

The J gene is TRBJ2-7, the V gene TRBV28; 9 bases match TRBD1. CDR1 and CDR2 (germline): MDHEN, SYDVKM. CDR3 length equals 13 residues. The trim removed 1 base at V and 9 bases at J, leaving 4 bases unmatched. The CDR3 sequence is CASSLLTGGGQYF. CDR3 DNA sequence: TGTGCCAGCAGTTTATTAACAGGGGGCGGGCAGTACTTC.

The CDR3: CAINGGSGELFF. The CDR3 DNA sequence: TGTGCCATCAACGGGGGTTCCGGGGAGCTGTTTTTT. The gene calls are TRBV10-3 and TRBJ2-2; possibly TRBD2 for D (6 bases). V lost 7 bases and J lost 6, with 9 bases in between. The CDR3 runs 12 residues. Germline V gene data show CDR1 as ENHRY and CDR2 as SYGVKD.

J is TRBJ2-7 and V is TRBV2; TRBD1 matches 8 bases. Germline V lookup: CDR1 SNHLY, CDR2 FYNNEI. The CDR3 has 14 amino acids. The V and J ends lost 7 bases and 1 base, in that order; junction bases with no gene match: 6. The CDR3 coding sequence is TGTGCCAGCAAGGCAGGGGGCAGTTCCTACGAGCAGTACTTC. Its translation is CASKAGGSSYEQYF.

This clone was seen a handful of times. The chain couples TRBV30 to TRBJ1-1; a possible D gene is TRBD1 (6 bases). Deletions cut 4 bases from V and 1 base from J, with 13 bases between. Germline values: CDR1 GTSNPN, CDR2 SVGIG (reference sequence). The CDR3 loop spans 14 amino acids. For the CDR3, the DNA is TGTGCCTGGAACACGGGACACCCGAACACTGAAGCTTTCTTT. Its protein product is CAWNTGHPNTEAFF.

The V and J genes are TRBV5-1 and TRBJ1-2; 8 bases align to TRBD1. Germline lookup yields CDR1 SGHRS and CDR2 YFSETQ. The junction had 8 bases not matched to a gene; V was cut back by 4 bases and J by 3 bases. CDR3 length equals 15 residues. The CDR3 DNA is TGCGCCAGCAGCCTCGACAGGGGCTCTGACTATGGCTACACCTTC. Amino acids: CASSLDRGSDYGYTF.

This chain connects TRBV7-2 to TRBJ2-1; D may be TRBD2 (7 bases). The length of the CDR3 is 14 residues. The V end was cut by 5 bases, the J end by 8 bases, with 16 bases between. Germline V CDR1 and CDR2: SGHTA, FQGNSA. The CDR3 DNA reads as TGTGCCAGCAGCAGAAGGGGGGGGGCCCATGAGCAGTTCTTC. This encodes CASSRRGGAHEQFF.